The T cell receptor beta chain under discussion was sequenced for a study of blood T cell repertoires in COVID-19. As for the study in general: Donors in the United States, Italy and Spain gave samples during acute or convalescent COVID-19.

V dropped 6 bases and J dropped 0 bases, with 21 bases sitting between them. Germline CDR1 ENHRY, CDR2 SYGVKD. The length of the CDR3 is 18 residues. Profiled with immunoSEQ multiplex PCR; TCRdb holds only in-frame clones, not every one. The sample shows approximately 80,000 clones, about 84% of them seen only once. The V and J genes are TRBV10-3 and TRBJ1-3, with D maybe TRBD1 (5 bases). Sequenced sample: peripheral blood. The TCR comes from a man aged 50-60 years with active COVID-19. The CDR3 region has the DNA TGTGCCATCAGGGGGACTTCCAGGAGGACGGACTCTGGAAACACCATATATTTT. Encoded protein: CAIRGTSRRTDSGNTIYF.